The present TCR beta chain was sequenced within a study of blood T cell repertoires in COVID-19. Study summary: In each case, the material was cDNA or gDNA derived from T cells, B-cell-depleted T cells, or PBMCs.

In the original processing: From reference gene primer amplification, estimates of nucleated cell counts were derived. Only in-frame clones appear in the TCRdb table, and some are missing; sequencing was by immunoSEQ multiplex PCR. The V and J calls and clone size were taken over from that table, and D and trimming were inferred from the DNA. Among fewer than 90,000 clones listed, about two thirds were seen once. Trimming pared 0 bases from V and 4 bases from J, leaving 27 bases between. The CDR3 is 20 amino acids. Germline V gene sequence: CDR1 LGHNT, CDR2 FRNRAP. J is TRBJ2-5 and V is TRBV12-5; D is possibly TRBD2 (7 bases). The sequencing input was peripheral blood. This TCR derives from a woman older than 75 with acute or convalescent COVID-19. The DNA of the CDR3 is TGTGCTAGTGGTTTGGTACCCCCAGGGGAGGGAACAAGTGGGGGAGAGACCCAGTACTTC. Translated, it gives CASGLVPPGEGTSGGETQYF.